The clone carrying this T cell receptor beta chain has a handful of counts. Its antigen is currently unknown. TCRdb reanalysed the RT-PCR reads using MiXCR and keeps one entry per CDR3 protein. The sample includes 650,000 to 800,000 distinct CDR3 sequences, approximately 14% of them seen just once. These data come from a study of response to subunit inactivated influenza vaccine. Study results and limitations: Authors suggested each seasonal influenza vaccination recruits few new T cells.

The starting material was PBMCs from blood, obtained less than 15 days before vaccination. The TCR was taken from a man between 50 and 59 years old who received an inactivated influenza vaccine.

The chain's CDR3 is CASSSPALTGGLDTQYF. The CDR3 DNA sequence: TGTGCCAGCAGCTCCCCAGCCCTGACAGGGGGCTTAGATACGCAGTATTTT. The chain combines TRBV7-9 with TRBJ2-3, with TRBD1 identical over 10 bases. Trimming cost V 4 bases and J 5 bases; bases outside gene matches: 12. This CDR3 is 17 amino acids long. Germline-derived CDR1 and CDR2 are SEHNR and FQNEAQ (reference sequence).